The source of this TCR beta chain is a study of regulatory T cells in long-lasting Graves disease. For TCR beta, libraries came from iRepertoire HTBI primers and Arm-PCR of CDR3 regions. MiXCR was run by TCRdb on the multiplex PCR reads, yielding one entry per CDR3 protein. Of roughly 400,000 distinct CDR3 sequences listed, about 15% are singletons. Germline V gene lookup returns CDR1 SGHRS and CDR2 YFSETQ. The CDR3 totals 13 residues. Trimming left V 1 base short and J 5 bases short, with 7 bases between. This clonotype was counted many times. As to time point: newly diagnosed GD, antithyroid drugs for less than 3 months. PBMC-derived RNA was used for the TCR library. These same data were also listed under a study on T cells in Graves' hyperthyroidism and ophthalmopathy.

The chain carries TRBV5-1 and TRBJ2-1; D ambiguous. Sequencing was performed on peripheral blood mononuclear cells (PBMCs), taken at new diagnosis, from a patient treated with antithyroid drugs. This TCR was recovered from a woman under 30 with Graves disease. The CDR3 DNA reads TGCGCCAGCAGCTTGAAAACAGACAATGAGCAGTTCTTC. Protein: CASSLKTDNEQFF.